What follows describes a single T cell receptor (beta chain). This clonotype occurred a few times. The antigen it binds to is not known. No base quality values were provided; no much bigger clone lies one nucleotide off. The junction shows trimming of 8 bases on V and 1 base on J, plus 14 bases between the germline ends. CDR1 and CDR2 (LGHDT, YNNKEL) derive from the germline V gene (reference sequence). From its cysteine to its phenylalanine, the CDR3 spans 14 amino acids. The sequence is cut down to CDR3 DNA, 42 bases in frame from base 1. This sample was included in a study of identical twins (dated by TCRdb to the mid-2010s). Turning to the overall study: To test whether fetal clonotypes persist, the study used deep sequencing on TCR alpha and beta repertoires from monozygotic twins, unrelated adults of various ages, and cord blood. To rule out contamination, the twin experiments were replicated at different times with different library preparation protocols.

Only healthy Caucasian donors were included. Three unrelated non-twin adults were additionally sequenced: a male aged 18 to 30, a male aged 50 to 60 and a female aged 50 to 60. Using Miltenyi CD45RO+ enrichment and human naive T-cell isolation kits, memory (CD45RO+) and naive T cells were isolated from PBMC. Libraries were built with 5' RACE. The sequencer listed for this sample is Illumina HiSeq 2000. Template switching introduced a universal primer binding site; the final cDNA contained a unique molecular identifier, enabling accurate counting of TCR cDNA molecules. Specific primers in the conserved constant-segment region were used to synthesize first-strand cDNA for the TCR alpha and beta chains. To control for contamination, every cDNA library was double barcoded, receiving both a SMART-Mk sample barcode and Illumina barcodes. TruSeq adapter sequences and Illumina sample barcodes were added in two successive PCR steps. TCR alpha and beta cDNA libraries were sequenced on the Illumina HiSeq platform with custom primers. Concerning the study's data processing: MiGEC was used to process raw reads and extract unique molecular identifiers, and MiXCR was used to find CDR3 positions. For each individual, recombination models were inferred using an EM algorithm with the repgenHMM and IGoR tools. Shared clonotype analysis was performed with the tcR package in R, normalizing sharing by the product of cloneset sizes. To study raw recombination free of thymic and clonal selection effects, out-of-frame nonproductive sequences were analyzed. The raw public reads went through TCRdb reprocessing: fastp at Q25, MiXCR clone calling, in-frame beta chains kept. Every distinct CDR3 protein forms one entry, paired with its most common genes and DNA. TCRdb, rather than the study authors, made the V and J calls. This sample is represented by under 400,000 distinct CDR3 sequences; approximately 9.1% of them were singletons. More than 8% of the sample goes to the ten largest clones.

What the authors observed across the whole study: Abundant cord blood beta clonotypes carried fewer insertions; young adult naive repertoires showed a weaker similar trend, while memory repertoires showed none. Out-of-frame TCR alpha sharing in monozygotic twins was systematically underestimated by recombination models, whereas sharing between unrelated individuals was in agreement with the recombination models. Compared with coincidental sharing between unrelated individuals, out-of-frame TCR alpha sequences shared between twins had an excess of sequences with low generation probability. Zero-insertion analyses could be partly confounded by invariant T cells such as MAIT and iNKT, although diverse VJ usage argued against such confounding for most clonotypes. Because the same donors could not be followed over many years, the conclusions relied on cross-sectional statistical analysis. The excess sharing between twins in beta out-of-frame sequences was weaker because fewer shared sequences reduced the signal-to-noise ratio.

The TCR was taken from a woman in her fifties or sixties in good health. Input material: naive T cells sorted from blood. The cell subset or site label corresponds to: cells isolated with a human naive T-cell isolation kit. The chain joins TRBV3-1 to TRBJ2-5, with TRBD2 perhaps the D gene, on 5 matching bases. The DNA is TGTGCCAGCGTCCAATTCGGAGGCCAAGAGACCCAGTACTTC. Translated, this gives CASVQFGGQETQYF.